Listed here are 32 T cell receptor beta chains from one sample, sequenced in a study of identical twins (TCRdb year 2016). Library creation used 5' RACE. Sequencing was carried out with an Illumina HiSeq 2000. The public sequencing data were trimmed at Q25 with fastp and processed into clonotypes with MiXCR by TCRdb, which kept only in-frame beta chains. CDR3 protein sequences are deduplicated, and each keeps its most common genes and DNA. For this sample the table gives 540,000 or so distinct CDR3 sequences, of which 20% to 25% were detected only once. The ten largest clones represent 0.48% of the sample. These data were also reused for a study on yellow fever vaccine responses in identical twins.

Sequenced sample: CD4+ T cells sorted from blood. Source of these receptors: a woman younger than 35 in good health.

This clonotype was observed a few times. For the CDR3, the DNA is TGTGCCACCCTGAGCTCCTACGAGCAGTACGTC. Encoded protein: CATLSSYEQYV. The chain couples TRBV24-1 to TRBJ2-7; the D is unclear. Trimming removed 9 bases from V and 0 bases from J, with 5 bases in between. The CDR3 is made up of 11 amino acids. Germline CDR1 and CDR2: KGHDR and SFDVKD.

This clonotype was seen a few times. One junction end does not reproduce the germline sequence, and a read error may be involved. The chain is built from TRBV10-3 and TRBJ2-1; 10 bases are a match to TRBD1. There are 18 residues in the CDR3. The germline CDR1 and CDR2 sequences are ENHRY and SYGVKD. The CDR3 DNA follows: TGTGCCAGCAGTGGTCGACAGGGGGCAACCAGCTCCTACAATGAGCAGTTCTTC. Its translation is CASSGRQGATSSYNEQFF.

This chain links TRBV7-9 with TRBJ2-5; 9 nucleotides match TRBD2. The CDR3 runs to 14 residues. Looked up from germline, CDR1 is SEHNR and CDR2 is FQNEAQ (reference sequence). V lost 5 bases and J lost 5; bases outside the gene matches: 6. CDR3 sequence: CASSTGTSQETQYF. The CDR3 DNA reads TGTGCCAGCAGCACCGGGACTAGCCAGGAGACCCAGTACTTC.

This clonotype was seen a handful of times. V is TRBV10-3 and J is TRBJ1-1, with D hard to call. The germline V and J ends were trimmed by 4 bases and 1 base, with 10 bases remaining between them. The CDR3 totals 14 residues. Germline V CDR1 and CDR2: ENHRY, SYGVKD. CDR3 in amino acids: CAISGITRNTEAFF. CDR3 coding DNA: TGTGCCATCAGTGGGATCACTCGGAACACTGAAGCTTTCTTT.

This chain's CDR3 is CASGLQGAGTGELFF. The DNA for the CDR3 is TGTGCCAGCGGCCTGCAGGGGGCCGGCACCGGGGAGCTGTTTTTT. This chain joins TRBV7-9 and TRBJ2-2, with 8 nucleotides matching TRBD1. Germline CDR1 reads SEHNR; CDR2 reads FQNEAQ (reference sequence). This CDR3 comprises 15 residues. The ends lost 8 bases at V and 4 bases at J; junction bases unmatched: 9.

The rearrangement joins TRBV3-1 to TRBJ2-5; no clear D gene. V gave up 0 bases and J gave up 5 bases, with 7 bases separating them. Per germline, CDR1 LGHDT and CDR2 YNNKEL (reference sequence). The CDR3 has 13 residues. This chain's CDR3 is CASSQEPRETQYF. The CDR3 DNA is TGTGCCAGCAGCCAAGAACCCCGGGAGACCCAGTACTTC.

In its sample, this clonotype was seen a few times. The chain links TRBV29-1 to TRBJ2-7; D is possibly TRBD1 (5 bases). The germline gives CDR1 SQVTM, CDR2 ANQGSEA. V was cut by 7 bases and J by 7 bases, with 20 bases left in between. CDR3 length: 13 amino acids. CDR3 sequence: CSARTYVLGEQYF. The DNA of the CDR3 is TGCAGCGCCAGGACATATGTTCTTGGGGAGCAGTACTTC.

V usage is TRBV5-1 and J usage is TRBJ2-5; 8 bases are shared with TRBD2. With 2 bases clipped from V and 6 bases from J, the junction kept 18 bases outside the gene matches. The germline CDR1 and CDR2 sequences are SGHRS and YFSETQ. The CDR3 covers 18 residues. The CDR3 sequence: CASSFRGTQAGVQQTQYF. The CDR3 DNA is TGCGCCAGCAGCTTTCGGGGGACTCAAGCGGGAGTCCAGCAGACCCAGTACTTC.

This clonotype was counted only a few times. The chain uses TRBV12-3 or TRBV12-4 and TRBJ2-3; perhaps TRBD2 as D (5 bases). This CDR3 is built from 14 residues. With 5 bases removed from V and 4 bases from J, the gap between germline ends came to 13 bases. CDR3 sequence reads: CASSGLAFADTQYF. CDR3 nucleotides: TGTGCCAGCAGTGGGCTAGCTTTCGCAGATACGCAGTATTTT.

The chain couples TRBV9 to TRBJ2-3, with D possibly being TRBD2 (6 bases). CDR3 length: 17 residues. Germline assignment: CDR1 SGDLS and CDR2 YYNGEE. V was shortened by 4 bases and J by 6 bases, with 24 bases between the two germline ends. The CDR3 sequence: CASSPLHRDSFLDTQYF. The CDR3 DNA reads TGTGCCAGCAGCCCACTCCACCGGGACTCTTTCTTGGATACGCAGTATTTT.

This chain links TRBV6-6 with TRBJ2-1; D uncertain. Germline CDR1 MNHNY, CDR2 SVGAGI (reference sequence). V was pared by 7 bases and J by 0 bases, with 7 bases between. CDR3 length: 13 residues. For the CDR3, the DNA is TGTGCCAGCACTGGGGACTCCTACAATGAGCAGTTCTTC. This encodes CASTGDSYNEQFF.

This clonotype has a handful of counts. CDR3 nucleotide sequence: TGCGCCAGCAGAACGGGACGGACAAGAGAGGGCTACACCTTC. Translating it yields CASRTGRTREGYTF. The J gene is TRBJ1-2, the V gene TRBV5-1, with D tentatively TRBD1 (5 bases). CDR1 and CDR2 from the germline V gene are SGHRS and YFSETQ. CDR3 size: 14 residues. The V end was cut by 5 bases, the J end by 8 bases, with 19 bases between.

This sequence joins TRBV20-1 and TRBJ1-1; D uncertain. The CDR3 has 9 amino acids. Germline-derived CDR1 and CDR2 are DFQATT and SNEGSKA (reference sequence). V shed 4 bases and J shed 11 bases, with 8 bases lying between them. Written as DNA, the CDR3 is TGCAGTGCTATTGACGTGGCTTTCTTT. This gives the protein CSAIDVAFF.

This clonotype was found a few times. The rearrangement joins TRBV20-1 to TRBJ2-7; D could derive from TRBD1 or TRBD2 (5 bases each). Germline CDR1 DFQATT, CDR2 SNEGSKA (reference sequence). CDR3 length: 13 residues. Trimming took 0 bases from V and 4 from J, leaving 10 bases between them. CDR3 sequence reads: CSARDKWGYEQYF. The CDR3 bases are TGCAGTGCTAGAGATAAGTGGGGGTACGAGCAGTACTTC.

The rearrangement joins TRBV18 to TRBJ2-5; TRBD2 matches 8 bases. Germline-derived CDR1 and CDR2 are KGHSH and LQKENI. CDR3 length: 16 residues. Trimming took 5 bases from V and 2 from J; bases not matched to a gene: 10. CDR3 protein: CASSDGAGGPQETQYF. Written as DNA, the CDR3 is TGTGCCAGCTCAGACGGGGCGGGAGGCCCACAAGAGACCCAGTACTTC.

The chain has TRBV3-1 and TRBJ1-1, with 9 bases lining up with TRBD1. Germline V gives CDR1 LGHDT, CDR2 YNNKEL (reference sequence). The CDR3 covers 16 residues. The junction had 10 bases not matched to a gene; V was cut back by 2 bases and J by 6 bases. This CDR3 is CASSQPGTGRGAEAFF. The DNA for the CDR3 is TGTGCCAGCAGCCAACCCGGGACAGGGAGGGGAGCTGAAGCTTTCTTT.

This rearrangement joins TRBV12-3 or TRBV12-4 to TRBJ1-1; TRBD1 is a possible D gene (5 bases). Trimming shortened V by 3 bases and J by 10 bases, and 15 bases separated the two germline ends. The CDR3 extends over 13 amino acids. CDR3 sequence: CASSLGQAIGAFF. The DNA of the CDR3 is TGTGCCAGCAGTTTGGGGCAGGCGATCGGAGCTTTCTTT.

This clonotype showed up just a few times. The V call is TRBV18, the J call TRBJ2-2; D is unresolved. Trimming took off 4 bases at V and 2 bases at J, with 14 bases between the two ends. The CDR3 is 16 amino acids. Germline CDR1 is KGHSH and CDR2 is LQKENI. CDR3 sequence: CASSRTEDPNTGELFF. The CDR3 DNA follows: TGTGCCAGCTCACGAACAGAAGACCCTAACACCGGGGAGCTGTTTTTT.

The chain recombines TRBV5-1 with TRBJ2-1, with TRBD1 matching 10 bases. V lost 6 bases and J lost 7; bases outside the gene matches: 13. Germline CDR1 SGHRS, CDR2 YFSETQ. The CDR3 sequence is 16 residues long. The CDR3: CASKRVYGTGDNEQFF. The CDR3 DNA reads as TGCGCCAGCAAGAGGGTGTACGGGACAGGGGATAATGAGCAGTTCTTC.

The CDR3 coding sequence is TGTGCCAGCAGCGCATTGTCAGGGGGGCAGGGGGAGACCCAGTACTTC. Its translation is CASSALSGGQGETQYF. V is TRBV9 and J is TRBJ2-5; D possibly corresponds to TRBD1 (7 bases). Germline V gives CDR1 SGDLS, CDR2 YYNGEE. The length of the CDR3 is 16 residues. The V gene lost 3 bases and the J gene lost 5 bases, with 20 bases spanning the gap. The whole variable domain, filled in from reference TRBV9 and TRBJ2-5, reads DSGVTQTPKHLITATGQRVTLRCSPRSGDLSVYWYQQSLDQGLQFLIQYYNGEERAKGNILERFSAQQFPDLHSELNLSSLELGDSALYFCASSALSGGQGETQYFGPGTRLLVL.

The CDR3 sequence is CASASNEQFF. CDR3 nucleotides: TGTGCCAGCGCAAGTAATGAGCAGTTCTTC. This chain uses TRBV6-1 with TRBJ2-1; unclear D gene. Germline V CDR1 and CDR2: MNHNS, SASEGT. Trimming removed 8 bases at V and 7 bases at J, with 6 bases between. CDR3 length: 10 amino acids.

The chain is built from TRBV12-3 or TRBV12-4 and TRBJ1-1; possibly TRBD1 for D (5 bases). The CDR3 has 15 amino acids. Trimming shortened V by 5 bases and J by 4 bases, and 17 bases separated the two germline ends. CDR3 sequence: CASSPQGGMATEAFF. In nucleotides, the CDR3 is TGTGCCAGCAGTCCTCAGGGAGGGATGGCCACTGAAGCTTTCTTT.

Only a few counts were recorded for this clonotype. V usage is TRBV4-1 and J usage is TRBJ1-1; D is unresolved. The CDR3 consists of 15 residues. Trimming left V 0 bases short and J 5 bases short, with 13 bases between. From germline, CDR1 is MGHRA and CDR2 YSYEKL. This CDR3 reads CASSQEPGIRTEAFF. Here the CDR3 DNA reads TGCGCCAGCAGCCAAGAGCCGGGCATAAGGACTGAAGCTTTCTTT.

In its sample, this clonotype was seen many times. One junction end does not reproduce the germline sequence, and a read error may be involved. This rearrangement joins TRBV12-3 or TRBV12-4 to TRBJ2-1; D gene uncertain. The CDR3 runs to 11 residues. CDR3 bases: TGTGCCAGCAGTTTAGGTGCCATTGGAGTCTTC. It codes for CASSLGAIGVF.

A few counts support this clonotype. The V and J genes are TRBV7-9 and TRBJ2-5; TRBD2 is a possible D gene (6 bases). Trimming removed 5 bases from V and 9 bases from J, with 16 bases in between. The CDR3 runs to 13 residues. Germline assignment: CDR1 SEHNR and CDR2 FQNEAQ (reference sequence). CDR3 sequence: CASSLGPGGAQYF. CDR3 nucleotides: TGTGCCAGCAGCCTTGGGCCAGGAGGGGCCCAGTACTTC.

This clonotype was seen more than once but under ten times. This rearrangement joins TRBV18 to TRBJ2-7; D is perhaps TRBD1 (5 bases). CDR1 KGHSH and CDR2 LQKENI come from the germline V gene. This CDR3 is built from 13 residues. V dropped 6 bases and J dropped 3 bases, with 12 bases sitting between them. The CDR3 reads CASSSRVDYEQYF. The CDR3 nucleotides read TGTGCCAGCTCGAGCAGGGTGGACTACGAGCAGTACTTC.

This chain links TRBV10-3 with TRBJ2-5; D remains ambiguous. Trimming shortened V by 10 bases and J by 0 bases, and 12 bases separated the two germline ends. The length of the CDR3 is 13 residues. CDR1 is ENHRY, CDR2 SYGVKD, per germline. CDR3 sequence reads: CATTPRDQETQYF. CDR3 in DNA: TGTGCCACCACCCCCCGCGACCAAGAGACCCAGTACTTC.

V usage is TRBV11-2 and J usage is TRBJ1-1, with D unclear. The CDR3 spans 12 residues. Germline V gene lookup returns CDR1 SGHAT and CDR2 FQNNGV. The ends were cut back, 6 bases at V and 3 bases at J, with 8 bases in the middle. The CDR3 nucleotides read TGTGCCAGCAGGTCCACCTACACTGAAGCTTTCTTT. Amino acids: CASRSTYTEAFF.

This chain links TRBV10-3 with TRBJ1-2; D is perhaps TRBD1 (5 bases). V gave up 10 bases and J gave up 3 bases, with 27 bases separating them. Germline CDR1 reads ENHRY; CDR2 reads SYGVKD. This CDR3 is built from 17 residues. The DNA of the CDR3 is TGTGCCAGTCAGCCGAGATTAACGGGGCGAGAGGACTATGGCTACACCTTC. Translated: CASQPRLTGREDYGYTF.

This clonotype occurred many times. The chain joins TRBV20-1 to TRBJ1-5; D is ambiguous. Germline V CDR1 and CDR2: DFQATT, SNEGSKA (reference sequence). V was clipped by 6 bases and J by 0 bases, with 12 bases between them. The CDR3 has 14 amino acids. CDR3 amino acids: CSASDVDSNQPQHF. The CDR3 region has the DNA TGCAGTGCGTCAGACGTTGATAGCAATCAGCCCCAGCATTTT.

This sequence joins TRBV20-1 and TRBJ2-1; 11 bases map to TRBD2. The CDR3 has 12 amino acids. After removal of 4 bases from V and 8 bases from J, the junction contained 1 base not matched to a gene. Germline V CDR1 and CDR2: DFQATT, SNEGSKA (reference sequence). The CDR3 region has the DNA TGCAGTGCTAAGACTAGCGGGGATGAGCAGTTCTTC. Translated, it gives CSAKTSGDEQFF.

The chain uses TRBV7-8 and TRBJ2-2, with TRBD2 as a possible D gene (6 bases). CDR1 SGHVS and CDR2 FQNEAQ come from the germline V gene. Trimming shortened V by 6 bases and J by 1 base, and 12 bases separated the two germline ends. This CDR3 has 15 residues. CDR3: CASRLGTLNTGELFF. In DNA form, the CDR3 reads TGTGCCAGCAGGCTTGGGACTCTGAACACCGGGGAGCTGTTTTTT.